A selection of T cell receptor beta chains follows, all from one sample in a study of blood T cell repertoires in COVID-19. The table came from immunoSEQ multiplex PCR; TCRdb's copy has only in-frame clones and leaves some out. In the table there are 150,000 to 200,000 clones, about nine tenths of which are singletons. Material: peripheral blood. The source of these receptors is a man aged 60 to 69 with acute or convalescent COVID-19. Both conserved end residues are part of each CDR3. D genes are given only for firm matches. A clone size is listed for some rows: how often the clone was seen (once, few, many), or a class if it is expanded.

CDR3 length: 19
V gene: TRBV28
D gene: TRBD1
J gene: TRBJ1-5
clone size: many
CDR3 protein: CASSSWDRSLRQGNQPQHF
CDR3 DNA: TGTGCCAGCAGTTCCTGGGACAGATCCCTCCGACAGGGCAATCAGCCCCAGCATTTT

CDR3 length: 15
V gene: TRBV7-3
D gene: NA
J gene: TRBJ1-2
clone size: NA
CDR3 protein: CASKSRGGANYGYTF
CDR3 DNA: TGTGCCAGCAAGTCCCGGGGTGGAGCTAACTATGGCTACACCTTC

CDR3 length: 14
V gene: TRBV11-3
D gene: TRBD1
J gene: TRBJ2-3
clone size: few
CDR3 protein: CASSLGQGADTQYF
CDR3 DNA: TGTGCCAGCAGCTTAGGCCAGGGGGCAGATACGCAGTATTTT

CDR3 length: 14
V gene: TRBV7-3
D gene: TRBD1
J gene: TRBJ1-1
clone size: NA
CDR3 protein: CASSSQGFATEAFF
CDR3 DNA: TGTGCCAGCAGCTCACAGGGGTTTGCCACTGAAGCTTTCTTT

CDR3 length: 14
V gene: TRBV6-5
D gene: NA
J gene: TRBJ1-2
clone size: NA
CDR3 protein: CASSYYSQGGGYTF
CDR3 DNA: TGTGCCAGCAGTTACTACTCGCAAGGAGGGGGCTACACCTTC

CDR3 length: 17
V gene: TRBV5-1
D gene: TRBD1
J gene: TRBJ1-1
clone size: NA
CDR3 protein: CASSSAPGGIVNTEAFF
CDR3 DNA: TGCGCCAGCAGCTCCGCGCCAGGGGGCATTGTGAACACTGAAGCTTTCTTT

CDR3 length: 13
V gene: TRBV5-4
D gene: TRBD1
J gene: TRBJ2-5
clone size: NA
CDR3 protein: CASSGDRQETQYF
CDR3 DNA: TGTGCCAGCAGCGGGGACAGACAAGAGACCCAGTACTTC

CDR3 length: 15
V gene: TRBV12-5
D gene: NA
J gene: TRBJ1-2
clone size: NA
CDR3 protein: CASGLVQAAYYGYTF
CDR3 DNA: TGTGCTAGTGGTTTGGTACAGGCCGCCTACTATGGCTACACCTTC

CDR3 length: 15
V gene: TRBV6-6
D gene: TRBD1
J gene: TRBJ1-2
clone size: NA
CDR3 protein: CASRDPGTGGKGYTF
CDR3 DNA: TGTGCCAGCAGAGATCCCGGGACAGGGGGCAAGGGCTACACCTTC

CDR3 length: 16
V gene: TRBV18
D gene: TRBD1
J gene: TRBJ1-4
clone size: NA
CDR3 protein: CASSPTGNIANEKLFF
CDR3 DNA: TGTGCCAGCTCACCGACAGGGAACATTGCAAATGAAAAACTGTTTTTT

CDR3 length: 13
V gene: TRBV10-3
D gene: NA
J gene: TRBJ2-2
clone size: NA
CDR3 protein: CASRDAYAGELFF
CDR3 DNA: TGTGCCAGCCGGGATGCCTACGCGGGGGAGCTGTTTTTT

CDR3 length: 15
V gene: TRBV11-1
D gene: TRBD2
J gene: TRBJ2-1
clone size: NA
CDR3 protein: CASSLAGGFDNEQFF
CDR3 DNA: TGTGCCAGCAGCTTAGCGGGAGGGTTCGACAATGAGCAGTTCTTC

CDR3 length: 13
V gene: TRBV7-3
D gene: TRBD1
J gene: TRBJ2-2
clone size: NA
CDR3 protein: CASSNQGDGELFF
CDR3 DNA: TGTGCCAGCAGCAATCAGGGGGACGGGGAGCTGTTTTTT

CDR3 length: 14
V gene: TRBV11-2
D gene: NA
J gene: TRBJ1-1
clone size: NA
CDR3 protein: CASSPQGVGTEAFF
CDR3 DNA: TGTGCCAGCAGCCCACAAGGGGTTGGCACTGAAGCTTTCTTT

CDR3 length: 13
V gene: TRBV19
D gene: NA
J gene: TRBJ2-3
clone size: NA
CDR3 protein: CASLQGSTDTQYF
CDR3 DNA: TGTGCCAGTTTACAGGGTAGCACAGATACGCAGTATTTT

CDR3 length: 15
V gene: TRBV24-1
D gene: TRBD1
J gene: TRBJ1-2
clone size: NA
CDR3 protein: CATSDNDRGQDGYTF
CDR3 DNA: TGTGCCACCAGTGACAATGACAGGGGGCAGGATGGCTACACCTTC

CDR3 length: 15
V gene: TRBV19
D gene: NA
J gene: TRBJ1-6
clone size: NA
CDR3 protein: CASSISGYYNSPLHF
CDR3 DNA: TGTGCCAGTAGTATCTCGGGGTACTATAATTCACCCCTCCACTTT